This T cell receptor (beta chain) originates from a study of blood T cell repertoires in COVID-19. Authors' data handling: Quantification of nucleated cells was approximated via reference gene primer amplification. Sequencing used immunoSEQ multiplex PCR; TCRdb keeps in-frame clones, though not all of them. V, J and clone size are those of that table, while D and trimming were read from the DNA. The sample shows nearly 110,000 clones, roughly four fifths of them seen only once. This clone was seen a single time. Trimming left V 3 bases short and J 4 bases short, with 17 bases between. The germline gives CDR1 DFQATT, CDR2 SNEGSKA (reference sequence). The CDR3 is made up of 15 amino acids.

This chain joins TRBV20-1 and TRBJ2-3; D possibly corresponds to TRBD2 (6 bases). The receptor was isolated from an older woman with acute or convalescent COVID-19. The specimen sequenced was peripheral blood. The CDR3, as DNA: TGCAGTGCTAGTTTGACTAGAGCCCTCCCAGATACGCAGTATTTT. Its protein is CSASLTRALPDTQYF.